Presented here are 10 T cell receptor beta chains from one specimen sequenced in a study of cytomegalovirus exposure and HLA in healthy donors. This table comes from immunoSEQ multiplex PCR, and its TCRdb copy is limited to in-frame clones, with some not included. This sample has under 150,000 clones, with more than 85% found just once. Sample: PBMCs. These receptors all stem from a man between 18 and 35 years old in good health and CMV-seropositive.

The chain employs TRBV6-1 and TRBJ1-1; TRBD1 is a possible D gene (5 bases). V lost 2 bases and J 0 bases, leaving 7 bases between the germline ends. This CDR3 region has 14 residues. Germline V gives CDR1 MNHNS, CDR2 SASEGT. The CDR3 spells CASSEQGLNTEAFF. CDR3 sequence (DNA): TGTGCCAGCAGTGAACAGGGATTGAACACTGAAGCTTTCTTT.

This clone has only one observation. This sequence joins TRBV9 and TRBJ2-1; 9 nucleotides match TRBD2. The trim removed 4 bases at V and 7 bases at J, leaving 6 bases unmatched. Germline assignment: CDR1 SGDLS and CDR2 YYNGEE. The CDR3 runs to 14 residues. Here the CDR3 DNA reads TGTGCCAGCAGCCTCGGACTAGCGAAAAATGAGCAGTTCTTC. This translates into CASSLGLAKNEQFF.

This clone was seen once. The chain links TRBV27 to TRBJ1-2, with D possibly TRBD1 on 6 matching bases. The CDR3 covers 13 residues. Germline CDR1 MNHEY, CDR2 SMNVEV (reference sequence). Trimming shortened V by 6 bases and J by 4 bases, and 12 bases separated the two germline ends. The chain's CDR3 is CASSPDSGYGYTF. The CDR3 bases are TGTGCCAGCAGCCCGGACAGCGGCTATGGCTACACCTTC.

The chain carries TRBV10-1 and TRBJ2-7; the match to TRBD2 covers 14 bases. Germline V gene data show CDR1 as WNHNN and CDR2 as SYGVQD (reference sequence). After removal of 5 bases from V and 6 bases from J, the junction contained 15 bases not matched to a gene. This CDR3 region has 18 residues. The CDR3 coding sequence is TGCGCCAGCAGTCCCGGGACTAGCGGGAGATCATACGGTCCCGAGCAGTACTTC. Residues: CASSPGTSGRSYGPEQYF.

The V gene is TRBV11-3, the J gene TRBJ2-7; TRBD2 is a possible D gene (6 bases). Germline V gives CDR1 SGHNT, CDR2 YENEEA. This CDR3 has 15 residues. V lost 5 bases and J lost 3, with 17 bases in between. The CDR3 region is CASSPHSGGYYEQYF. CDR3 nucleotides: TGTGCCAGCAGCCCTCATAGCGGAGGGTACTACGAGCAGTACTTC.

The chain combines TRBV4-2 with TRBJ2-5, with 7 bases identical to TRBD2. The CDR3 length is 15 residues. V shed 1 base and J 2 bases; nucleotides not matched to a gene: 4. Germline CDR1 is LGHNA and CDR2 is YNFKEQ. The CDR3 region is CASSQAASGQETQYF. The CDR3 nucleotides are TGTGCCAGCAGCCAAGCGGCTAGCGGACAAGAGACCCAGTACTTC.

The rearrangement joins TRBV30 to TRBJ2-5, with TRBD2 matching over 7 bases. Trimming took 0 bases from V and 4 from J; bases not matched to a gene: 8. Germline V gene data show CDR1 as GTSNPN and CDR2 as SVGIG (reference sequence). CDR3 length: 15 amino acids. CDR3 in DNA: TGTGCCTGGAGTGTAGGTACTAGCGAGGGAGAGACCCAGTACTTC. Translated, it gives CAWSVGTSEGETQYF. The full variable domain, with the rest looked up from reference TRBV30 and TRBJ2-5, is SQTIHQWPATLVQPVGSPLSLECTVEGTSNPNLYWYRQAAGRGLQLLFYSVGIGQISSEVPQNLSASRPQDRQFILSSKKLLLSDSGFYLCAWSVGTSEGETQYFGPGTRLLVL.

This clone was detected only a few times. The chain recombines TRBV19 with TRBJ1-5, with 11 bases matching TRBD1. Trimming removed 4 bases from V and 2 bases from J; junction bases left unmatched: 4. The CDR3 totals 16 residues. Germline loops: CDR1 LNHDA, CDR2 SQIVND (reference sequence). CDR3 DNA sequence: TGTGCCAGTAGTAGCGGGACAGGGGGGCGCAATCAGCCCCAGCATTTT. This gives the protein CASSSGTGGRNQPQHF.

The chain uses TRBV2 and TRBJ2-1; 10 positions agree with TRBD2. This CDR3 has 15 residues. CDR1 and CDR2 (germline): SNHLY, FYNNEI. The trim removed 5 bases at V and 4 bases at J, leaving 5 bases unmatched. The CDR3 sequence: CASSRTSGAYNEQFF. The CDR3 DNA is TGTGCCAGCAGTCGAACTAGCGGGGCTTACAATGAGCAGTTCTTC. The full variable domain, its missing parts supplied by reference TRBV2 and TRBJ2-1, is EPEVTQTPSHQVTQMGQEVILRCVPISNHLYFYWYRQILGQKVEFLVSFYNNEISEKSEIFDDQFSVERPDGSNFTLKIRSTKLEDSAMYFCASSRTSGAYNEQFFGPGTRLTVL.

Written as DNA, the CDR3 is TGTGCCAGCAGCCAGGGACTTATGAACACTGAAGCTTTCTTT. It codes for CASSQGLMNTEAFF. V and J are TRBV27 and TRBJ1-1, with D tentatively TRBD1 (5 bases). Trimming removed 6 bases from V and 0 bases from J, with 11 bases in between. Germline V gives CDR1 MNHEY, CDR2 SMNVEV (reference sequence). The CDR3 runs 14 residues.